Described below is a single TCR beta chain sequence and its context. Assay used: immunoSEQ multiplex PCR; TCRdb lists only in-frame clones, some missing. The table has approximately 120,000 clones, around 90% seen once. The data stem from a study of control samples from healthy donors and cancer patients. The germline gives CDR1 SGHTA, CDR2 FQGNSA. With 0 bases removed from V and 2 bases from J, the gap between germline ends came to 12 bases. The CDR3 has 16 amino acids. This TCR derives from a man aged 40-55 years in good health. Input material: blood. The rearrangement joins TRBV7-2 to TRBJ2-3; D is undetermined. The CDR3 spells CASSLAGSRFTDTQYF. The DNA for the CDR3 is TGTGCCAGCAGCTTAGCGGGGTCCCGCTTCACAGATACGCAGTATTTT.